Sequencing of this T cell receptor (beta chain) was carried out in a study of CD8 T cells in Susac syndrome. On the study more broadly: Clinical remission applied to under ten sequenced Susac syndrome patients, and five or six had active disease.

The study, taken as a whole, reports: The study identified sixteen and five Susac-specific public clones in total CD8+ and CD8+ TEMRA repertoires.

Turning to this clonotype: The antigen is unknown.

The germline V gene encodes CDR1 SQVTM and CDR2 ANQGSEA. V lost 6 bases to trimming and J lost 0 bases; unmatched junction nucleotides: 13. This CDR3 has 16 amino acids. Random hexamers served to reverse transcribe roughly 0.5 to 1 ug RNA. Amplification of TCR beta CDR3 used immunoSEQ multiplex PCR across 54 Vbeta and 13 Jbeta. TCRdb recomputed calls from the immunoSEQ multiplex PCR reads with MiXCR, one row per CDR3 protein. The data contain around 95,000 distinct CDR3 sequences, roughly 96% of them singletons. The specimen was CD8+ T cells from PBMCs. The chain recombines TRBV29-1 with TRBJ1-1; 7 nucleotides match TRBD1. The receptor's source is a human donor with Susac syndrome. The CDR3, as DNA: TGCAGCGTCGGAAGCAGGGGGGGGACCATGAACACTGAAGCTTTCTTT. It codes for CSVGSRGGTMNTEAFF.